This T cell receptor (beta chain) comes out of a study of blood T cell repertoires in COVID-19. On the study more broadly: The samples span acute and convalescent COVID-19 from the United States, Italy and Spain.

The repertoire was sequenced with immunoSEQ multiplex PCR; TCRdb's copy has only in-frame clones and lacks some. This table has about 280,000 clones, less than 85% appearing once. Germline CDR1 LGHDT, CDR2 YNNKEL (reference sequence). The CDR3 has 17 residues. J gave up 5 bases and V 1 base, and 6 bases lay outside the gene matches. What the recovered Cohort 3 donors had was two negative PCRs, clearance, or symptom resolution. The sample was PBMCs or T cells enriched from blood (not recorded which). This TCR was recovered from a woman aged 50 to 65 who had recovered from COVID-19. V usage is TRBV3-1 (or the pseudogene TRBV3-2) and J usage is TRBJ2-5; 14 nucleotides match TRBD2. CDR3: CASSQGRLAGGMETQYF. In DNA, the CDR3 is TGTGCCAGCAGCCAAGGACGACTAGCGGGGGGGATGGAGACCCAGTACTTC.